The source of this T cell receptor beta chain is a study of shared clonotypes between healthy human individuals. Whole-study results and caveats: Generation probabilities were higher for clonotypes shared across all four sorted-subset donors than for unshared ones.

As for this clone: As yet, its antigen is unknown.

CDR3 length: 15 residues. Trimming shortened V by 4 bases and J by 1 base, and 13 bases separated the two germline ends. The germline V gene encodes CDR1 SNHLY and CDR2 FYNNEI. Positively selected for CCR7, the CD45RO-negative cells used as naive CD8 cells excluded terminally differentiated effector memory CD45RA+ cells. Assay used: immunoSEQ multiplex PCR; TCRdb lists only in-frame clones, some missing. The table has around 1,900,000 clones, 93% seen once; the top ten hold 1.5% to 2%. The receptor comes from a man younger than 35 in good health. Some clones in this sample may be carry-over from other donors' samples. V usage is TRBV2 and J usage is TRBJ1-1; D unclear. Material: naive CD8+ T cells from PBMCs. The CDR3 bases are TGTGCCAGCAGTGCTTCGGTTAGAAAGAACACTGAAGCTTTCTTT. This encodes CASSASVRKNTEAFF.